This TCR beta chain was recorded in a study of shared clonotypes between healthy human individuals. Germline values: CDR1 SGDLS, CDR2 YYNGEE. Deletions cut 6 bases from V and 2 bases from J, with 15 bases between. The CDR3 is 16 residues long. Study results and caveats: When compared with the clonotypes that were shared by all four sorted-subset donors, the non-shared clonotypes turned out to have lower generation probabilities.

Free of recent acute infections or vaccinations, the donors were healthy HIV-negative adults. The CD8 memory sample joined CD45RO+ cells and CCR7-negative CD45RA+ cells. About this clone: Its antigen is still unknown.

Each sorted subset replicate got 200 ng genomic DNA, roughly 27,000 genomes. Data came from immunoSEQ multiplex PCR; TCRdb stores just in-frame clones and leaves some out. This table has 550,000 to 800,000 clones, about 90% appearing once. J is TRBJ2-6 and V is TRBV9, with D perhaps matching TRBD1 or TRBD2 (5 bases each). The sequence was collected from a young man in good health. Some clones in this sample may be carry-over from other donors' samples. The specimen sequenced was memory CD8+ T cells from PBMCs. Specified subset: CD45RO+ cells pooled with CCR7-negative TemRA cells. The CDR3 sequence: CASTPAGATGANVLTF. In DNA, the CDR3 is TGTGCCAGCACCCCGGCCGGGGCTACTGGGGCCAACGTCCTGACTTTC.